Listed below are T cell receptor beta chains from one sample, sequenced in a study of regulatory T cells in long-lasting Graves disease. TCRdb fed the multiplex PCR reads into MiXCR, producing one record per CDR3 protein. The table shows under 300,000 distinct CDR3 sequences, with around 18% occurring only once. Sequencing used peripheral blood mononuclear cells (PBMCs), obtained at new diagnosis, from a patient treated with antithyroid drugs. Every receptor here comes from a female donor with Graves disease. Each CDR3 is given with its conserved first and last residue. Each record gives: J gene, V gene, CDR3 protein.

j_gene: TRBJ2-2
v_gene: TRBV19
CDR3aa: CASSLRLRAGELFF

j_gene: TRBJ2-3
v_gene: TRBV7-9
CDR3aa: CASSPGQARSDTQYF

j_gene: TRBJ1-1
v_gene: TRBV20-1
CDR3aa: CSARDSLQGVNTEAFF

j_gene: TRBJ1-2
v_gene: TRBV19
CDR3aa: CASSDQGRLGHYGYTF

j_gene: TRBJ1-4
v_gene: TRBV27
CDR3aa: CASSWGGANEKLFF

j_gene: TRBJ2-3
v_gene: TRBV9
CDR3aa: CASSVAASGSGTDTQYF

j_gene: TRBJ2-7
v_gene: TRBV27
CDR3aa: CASSFGPSSSYEQYF

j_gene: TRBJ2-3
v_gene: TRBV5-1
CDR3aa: CASSHPARGPIVDTQYF

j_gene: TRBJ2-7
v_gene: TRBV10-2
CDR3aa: CASRTSPGYYEQYF

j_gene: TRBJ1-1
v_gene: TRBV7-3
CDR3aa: CASSLLPGPNTEAFF

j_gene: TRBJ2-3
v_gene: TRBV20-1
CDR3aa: CSARDMGRADRYTQYF